This TCR beta chain was sequenced during a study of OX40 agonist ivuxolimab in advanced cancers. Whole-study context: Mean age about 60 years, range about 20 to 79; about 81% male. Study results and limitations: There were also nonresponders showing low normalized T-cell clonal expansion. In the 0.1 to 3.0 mg/kg range, CD4+ and CD8+ blood T cells had expanded clonally by week 6.

In this sample, this clone turned up a few times. Antigen: not known. Data came from immunoSEQ multiplex PCR; TCRdb stores just in-frame clones and leaves some out. Of 60,000 or so clones listed, approximately 80% are singletons. Autoimmune disease history or systemic immunosuppression disqualified patients. This receptor was identified in an adult with an advanced solid tumor such as melanoma, head and neck, liver or kidney cancer. The source was CD4+ or CD8+ T cells sorted from blood, collected in a trial of the OX40 agonist ivuxolimab.

The CDR3 sequence is CASGLGQGAFEAFF. The CDR3 DNA follows: TGTGCTAGTGGTTTGGGCCAGGGGGCCTTCGAAGCTTTCTTT. The chain uses TRBV12-5 and TRBJ1-1; TRBD1 matches at 8 bases. V lost 1 base, J lost 8 bases, and 6 bases stayed unmatched. Germline values: CDR1 LGHNT, CDR2 FRNRAP. CDR3 length: 14 amino acids. Using reference TRBV12-5 and TRBJ1-1 for the parts outside the CDR3, the full variable domain is DARVTQTPRHKVTEMGQEVTMRCQPILGHNTVFWYRQTMMQGLELLAYFRNRAPLDDSGMPKDRFSAEMPDATLATLKIQPSEPRDSAVYFCASGLGQGAFEAFFGQGTRLTVV.